Presented here are 7 T cell receptor beta chains from one specimen sequenced in a study of beta chain features in type 1 diabetes. Antigen specificity for these receptors is unknown. General study points: Shorter TCRB CDR3s, moderately but significantly so, were found in Type 1 diabetes patients in all four CD4+ subsets.

Expressed TCRB transcripts got sequenced, as all isolated RNA was reverse transcribed. The data were produced by immunoSEQ multiplex PCR, yet TCRdb's version contains in-frame clones alone and is incomplete. The sample lists around 160,000 clones, 9% to 10% seen once, with 0.7% in the top ten. The sample taken for sequencing was central memory CD4+ T cells from blood. These TCRs come from a woman between 25 and 40 years old with type 1 diabetes.

This clone appeared a few times. The rearrangement links TRBV7-6 to TRBJ2-1; tentatively, D is TRBD1 (6 bases). The V end lost 4 bases, the J end lost 8 bases, and 18 bases lay between the germline ends. The CDR3 sequence is 15 residues long. Germline V gene sequence: CDR1 SGHVS, CDR2 FNYEAQ. In DNA, the CDR3 is TGTGCCAGCAGCTCTCGCCGACAGGCCAGGGATGAGCAGTTCTTC. It encodes CASSSRRQARDEQFF.

A few counts support this clone. The chain couples TRBV6-1 to TRBJ2-7; 7 bases map to TRBD1. CDR3 length equals 13 residues. Germline CDR1 MNHNS, CDR2 SASEGT. With 3 bases clipped from V and 5 bases from J, the junction kept 4 bases outside the gene matches. CDR3: CASSENRGDEQYF. CDR3 DNA sequence: TGTGCCAGCAGTGAGAACAGGGGTGACGAGCAGTACTTC.

This clone appeared a few times. The chain combines TRBV28 with TRBJ1-2; D unclear. The length of the CDR3 is 12 residues. Trimming removed 6 bases at V and 2 bases at J, with 7 bases between. The germline CDR1 and CDR2 sequences are MDHEN and SYDVKM. The CDR3 DNA reads as TGTGCCAGCAGGGAGCAGAACTATGGCTACACCTTC. Translating it yields CASREQNYGYTF.

In this sample, this clone turned up a few times. This chain uses TRBV19 with TRBJ2-1, with 9 bases that match TRBD2. The CDR3 has 16 amino acids. V lost 5 bases to trimming and J lost 5 bases; unmatched junction nucleotides: 10. The germline V gene has CDR1 LNHDA and CDR2 SQIVND (reference sequence). The CDR3 nucleotides read TGTGCCAGTAGTGCCGGACTAGCGACAAACAACAATGAGCAGTTCTTC. Amino acid sequence: CASSAGLATNNNEQFF. Complete variable domain (other parts from reference TRBV19 and TRBJ2-1): DGGITQSPKYLFRKEGQNVTLSCEQNLNHDAMYWYRQDPGQGLRLIYYSQIVNDFQKGDIAEGYSVSREKKESFPLTVTSAQKNPTAFYLCASSAGLATNNNEQFFGPGTRLTVL.

In its sample, this clone was seen a few times. The V gene is TRBV27, the J gene TRBJ2-6; 11 bases are a match to TRBD2. This CDR3 contains 19 residues. Germline CDR1 reads MNHEY; CDR2 reads SMNVEV (reference sequence). J lost 0 bases, V lost 0 bases, and 4 bases had no gene match. The chain's CDR3 is CASSLSLAGDISGANVLTF. The CDR3 coding sequence is TGTGCCAGCAGTTTATCACTAGCGGGAGATATCTCTGGGGCCAACGTCCTGACTTTC.

The table lists this clone with a few counts. The rearrangement joins TRBV23-1 to TRBJ2-1, with D unresolved. TRBV23-1 has ORF status, its function being uncertain. Trimming stripped 1 base from V and 2 bases from J, with 12 bases between. The CDR3 runs 16 residues. CDR3 amino acids: CASSQCVAAAYNEQFF. The CDR3 nucleotides read TGCGCCAGCAGTCAATGCGTTGCGGCTGCCTACAATGAGCAGTTCTTC.

This clone was observed a handful of times. The chain recombines TRBV15 with TRBJ1-5; perhaps TRBD1 as D (6 bases). Trimming cost V 1 base and J 3 bases, with 10 bases left between them. Per the germline V gene, CDR1 is LNHNV and CDR2 is YYDKDF (reference sequence). The CDR3 contains 15 residues. The CDR3 bases are TGTGCCACCAGCAGAGGACAGGCCCACAATCAGCCCCAGCATTTT. Its protein is CATSRGQAHNQPQHF. The full variable domain, in which reference TRBV15 and TRBJ1-5 provide the parts outside the CDR3, is DAMVIQNPRYQVTQFGKPVTLSCSQTLNHNVMYWYQQKSSQAPKLLFHYYDKDFNNEADTPDNFQSRRPNTSFCFLDIRSPGLGDTAMYLCATSRGQAHNQPQHFGDGTRLSIL.